What follows is one T cell receptor beta chain and its context. This clonotype was seen at least ten times. The antigen it recognizes is unknown. There are no base qualities to consult, and no much larger clone falls within one base. Preparation of the library involved RT-PCR. The sample was run on an Illumina HiSeq 2500. The public sequencing data were trimmed at Q25 with fastp and processed into clonotypes with MiXCR by TCRdb, which kept only in-frame beta chains. Every entry covers one CDR3 protein and lists the most common genes and DNA from its rows. For this sample the table gives more than 150,000 distinct CDR3 sequences, of which approximately 12% were detected only once. The ten largest clones add up to about 40% of the sample. The junction shows trimming of 1 base on V and 3 bases on J, plus 13 bases between the germline ends. From the cysteine up to the phenylalanine, the CDR3 has a length of 15 residues. The sequence is cut down to CDR3 DNA, 45 bases in frame from base 1. Sequences SQVTM (CDR1) and ANQGSEA (CDR2) are obtained from the germline V gene.

The sample is drawn from a study of response to subunit inactivated influenza vaccine (dated 2018 in TCRdb). A note on the overall study: Deep quantitative profiling of the T cell receptor repertoire was used in the study to follow responses to a trivalent subunit inactivated influenza vaccine.

On the study overall, not on this receptor specifically: The authors proposed that each seasonal influenza vaccination may bring in only a limited number of new T cells.

The source is a man aged 45 to 70 who received an inactivated influenza vaccine. Donor details come from another sample of the same person, matched by shared clones. The V gene is TRBV29-1 and the J gene is TRBJ2-1, with a weak D call of TRBD2 (6 bases match). Sequences were derived from CD8+ T cells sorted from PBMCs, sampled 23 to 25 months after vaccination. The CDR3 corresponds to CSVEGGEHYYNEQFF. The nucleotide sequence is TGCAGCGTTGAAGGGGGGGAACACTACTACAATGAGCAGTTCTTC.